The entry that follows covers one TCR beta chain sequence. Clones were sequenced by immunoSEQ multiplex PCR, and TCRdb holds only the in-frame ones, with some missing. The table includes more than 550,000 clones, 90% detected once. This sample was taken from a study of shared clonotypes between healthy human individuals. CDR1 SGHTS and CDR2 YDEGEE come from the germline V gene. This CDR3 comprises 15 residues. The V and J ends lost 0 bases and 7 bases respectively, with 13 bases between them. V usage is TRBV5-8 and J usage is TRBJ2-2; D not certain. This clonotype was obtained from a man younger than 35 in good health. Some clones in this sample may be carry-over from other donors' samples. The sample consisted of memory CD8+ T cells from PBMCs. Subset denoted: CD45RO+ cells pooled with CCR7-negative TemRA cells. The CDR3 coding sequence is TGTGCCAGCAGCTTGGTCCGAATATCCAACGGGGAGCTGTTTTTT. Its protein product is CASSLVRISNGELFF. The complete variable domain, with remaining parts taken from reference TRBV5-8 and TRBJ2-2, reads EAGVTQSPTHLIKTRGQQATLRCSPISGHTSVYWYQQALGLGLQFLLWYDEGEERNRGNFPPRFSGRQFPNYSSELNVNALELEDSALYLCASSLVRISNGELFFGEGSRLTVL.